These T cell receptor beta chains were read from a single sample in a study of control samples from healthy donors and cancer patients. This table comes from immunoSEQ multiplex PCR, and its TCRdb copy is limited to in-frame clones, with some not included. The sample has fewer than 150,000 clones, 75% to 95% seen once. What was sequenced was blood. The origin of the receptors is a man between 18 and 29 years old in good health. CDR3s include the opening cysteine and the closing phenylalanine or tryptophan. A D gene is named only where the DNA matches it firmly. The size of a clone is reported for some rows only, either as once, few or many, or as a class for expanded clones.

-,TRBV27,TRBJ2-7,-,CASSPLEAGTYEQYF,TGTGCCAGCAGTCCCCTTGAGGCAGGTACCTACGAGCAGTACTTC
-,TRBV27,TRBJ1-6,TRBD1,CASGRDRLNSPLHF,TGTGCCAGCGGCCGGGACAGACTTAATTCACCCCTCCACTTT
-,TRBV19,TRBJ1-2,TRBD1,CAKRLQGDGYTF,TGTGCCAAAAGACTCCAGGGGGATGGCTACACCTTC
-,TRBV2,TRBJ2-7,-,CASSVSGRHRTYEQYF,TGTGCCAGCAGTGTATCAGGGAGACACAGAACCTACGAGCAGTACTTC
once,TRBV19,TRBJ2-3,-,CASSISRAMADTQYF,TGTGCCAGTAGTATTAGCAGGGCGATGGCGGATACGCAGTATTTT
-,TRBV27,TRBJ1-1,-,CASIVRVGYTEAFF,TGTGCCAGCATTGTAAGGGTAGGGTACACTGAAGCTTTCTTT
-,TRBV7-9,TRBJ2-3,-,CASSPPAESTDTQYF,TGTGCCAGCAGCCCCCCGGCGGAGAGCACAGATACGCAGTATTTT
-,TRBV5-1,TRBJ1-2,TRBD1,CASSPDRGVYGYTF,TGCGCCAGCAGCCCGGACAGGGGGGTATATGGCTACACCTTC
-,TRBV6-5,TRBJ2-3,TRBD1,CASGAGTGHTDTQYF,TGTGCCAGCGGGGCCGGGACAGGCCACACAGATACGCAGTATTTT
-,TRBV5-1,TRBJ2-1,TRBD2,CASSPGTRAYNEQFF,TGCGCCAGCAGTCCCGGGACTAGAGCCTACAATGAGCAGTTCTTC
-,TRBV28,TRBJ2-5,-,CASSLVAARETQYF,TGTGCCAGCAGTTTGGTTGCAGCCCGTGAGACCCAGTACTTC
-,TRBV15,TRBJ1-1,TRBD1,CATALGRGQDTEAFF,TGTGCCACCGCCCTCGGCAGGGGGCAGGACACTGAAGCTTTCTTT
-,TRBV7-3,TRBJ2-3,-,CASSYLGGGTDTQYF,TGTGCCAGCAGCTACCTCGGGGGTGGCACAGATACGCAGTATTTT
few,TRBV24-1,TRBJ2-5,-,CATSDSVGPQETQYF,TGTGCCACCAGTGATTCTGTGGGGCCTCAAGAGACCCAGTACTTC
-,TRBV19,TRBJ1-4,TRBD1,CASRDRGRRSTTNEKLFF,TGTGCCAGTAGAGACAGGGGGCGTCGGTCTACGACTAATGAAAAACTGTTTTTT
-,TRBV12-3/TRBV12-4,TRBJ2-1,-,CASSRNRWNEQFF,TGTGCCAGCAGTCGTAATAGGTGGAATGAGCAGTTCTTC
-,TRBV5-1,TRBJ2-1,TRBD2,CASSTGTSGNEQFF,TGCGCCAGCAGCACAGGGACTAGCGGCAATGAGCAGTTCTTC
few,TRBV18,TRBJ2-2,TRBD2,CASSPLPGGNTGELFF,TGTGCCAGCTCACCACTACCGGGGGGAAACACCGGGGAGCTGTTTTTT
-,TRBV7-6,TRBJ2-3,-,CASSLGAEPWDTQYF,TGTGCCAGCAGCTTAGGCGCGGAACCATGGGATACGCAGTATTTT
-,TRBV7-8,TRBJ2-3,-,CASSPVLGVPSDTQYF,TGTGCCAGCAGCCCTGTGTTGGGGGTTCCTTCAGATACGCAGTATTTT